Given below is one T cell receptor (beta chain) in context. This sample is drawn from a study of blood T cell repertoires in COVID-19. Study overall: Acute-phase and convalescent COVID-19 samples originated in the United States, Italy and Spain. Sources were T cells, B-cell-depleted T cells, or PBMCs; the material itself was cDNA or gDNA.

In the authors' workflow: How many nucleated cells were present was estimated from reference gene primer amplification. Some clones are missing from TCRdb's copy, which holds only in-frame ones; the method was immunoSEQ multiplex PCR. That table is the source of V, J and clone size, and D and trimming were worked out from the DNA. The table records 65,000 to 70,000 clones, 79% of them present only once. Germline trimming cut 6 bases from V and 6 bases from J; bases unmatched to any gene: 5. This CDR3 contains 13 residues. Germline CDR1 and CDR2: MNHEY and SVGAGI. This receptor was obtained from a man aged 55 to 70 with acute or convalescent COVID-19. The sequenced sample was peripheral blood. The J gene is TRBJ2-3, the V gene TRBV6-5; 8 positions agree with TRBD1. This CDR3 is CASRDRADDTQYF. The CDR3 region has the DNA TGTGCCAGCAGGGACAGGGCGGATGATACGCAGTATTTT.